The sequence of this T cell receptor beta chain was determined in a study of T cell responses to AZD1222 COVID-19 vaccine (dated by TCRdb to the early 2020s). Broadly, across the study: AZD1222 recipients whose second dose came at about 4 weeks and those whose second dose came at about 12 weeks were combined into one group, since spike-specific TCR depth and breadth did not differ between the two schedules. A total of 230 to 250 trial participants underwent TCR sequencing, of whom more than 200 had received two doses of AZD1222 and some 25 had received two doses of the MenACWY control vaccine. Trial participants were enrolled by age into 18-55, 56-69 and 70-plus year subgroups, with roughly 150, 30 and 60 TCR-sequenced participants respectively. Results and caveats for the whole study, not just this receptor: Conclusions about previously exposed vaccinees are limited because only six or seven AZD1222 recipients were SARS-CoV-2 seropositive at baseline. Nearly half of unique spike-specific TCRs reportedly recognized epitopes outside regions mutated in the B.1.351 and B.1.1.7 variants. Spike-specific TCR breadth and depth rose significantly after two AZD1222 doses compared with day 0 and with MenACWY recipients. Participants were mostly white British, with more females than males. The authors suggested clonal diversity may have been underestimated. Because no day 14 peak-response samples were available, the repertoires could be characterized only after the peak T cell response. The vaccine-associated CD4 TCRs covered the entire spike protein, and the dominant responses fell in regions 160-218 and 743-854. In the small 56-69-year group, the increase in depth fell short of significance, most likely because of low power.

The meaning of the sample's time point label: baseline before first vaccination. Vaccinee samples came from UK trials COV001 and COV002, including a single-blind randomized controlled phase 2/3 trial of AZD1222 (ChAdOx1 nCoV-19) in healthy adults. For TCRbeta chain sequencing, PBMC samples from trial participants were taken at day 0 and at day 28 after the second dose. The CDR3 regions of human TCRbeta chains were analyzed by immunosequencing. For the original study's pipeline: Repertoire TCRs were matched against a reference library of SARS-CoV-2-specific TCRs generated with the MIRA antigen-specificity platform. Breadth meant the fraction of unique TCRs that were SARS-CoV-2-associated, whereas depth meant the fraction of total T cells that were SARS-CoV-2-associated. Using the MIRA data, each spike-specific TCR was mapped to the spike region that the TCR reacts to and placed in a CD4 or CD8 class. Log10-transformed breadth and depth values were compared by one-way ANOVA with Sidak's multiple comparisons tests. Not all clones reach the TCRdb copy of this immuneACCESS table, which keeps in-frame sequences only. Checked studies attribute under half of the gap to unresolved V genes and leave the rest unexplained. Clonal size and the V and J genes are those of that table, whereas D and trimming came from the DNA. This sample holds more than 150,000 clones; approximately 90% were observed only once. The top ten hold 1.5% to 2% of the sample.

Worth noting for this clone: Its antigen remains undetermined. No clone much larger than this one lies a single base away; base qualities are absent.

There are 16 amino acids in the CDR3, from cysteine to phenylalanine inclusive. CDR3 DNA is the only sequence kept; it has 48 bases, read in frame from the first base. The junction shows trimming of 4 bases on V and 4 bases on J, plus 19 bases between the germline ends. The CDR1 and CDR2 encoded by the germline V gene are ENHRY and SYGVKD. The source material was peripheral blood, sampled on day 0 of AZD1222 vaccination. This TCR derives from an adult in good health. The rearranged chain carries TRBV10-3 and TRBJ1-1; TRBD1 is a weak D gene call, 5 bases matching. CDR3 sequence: CAISGKGRGGSTEAFF. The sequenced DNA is TGTGCCATCAGTGGGAAAGGAAGGGGCGGTAGCACTGAAGCTTTCTTT.